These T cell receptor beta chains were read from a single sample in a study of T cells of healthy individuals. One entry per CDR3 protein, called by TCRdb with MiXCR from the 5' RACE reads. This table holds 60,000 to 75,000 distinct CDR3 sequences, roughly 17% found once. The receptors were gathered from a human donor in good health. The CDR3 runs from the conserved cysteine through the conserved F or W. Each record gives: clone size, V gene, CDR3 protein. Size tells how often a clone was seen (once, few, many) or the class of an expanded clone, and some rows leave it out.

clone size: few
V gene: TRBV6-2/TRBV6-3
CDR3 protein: CASSTGQFSYNEQFF

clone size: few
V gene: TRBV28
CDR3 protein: CASSLTYGQGIDTQYF

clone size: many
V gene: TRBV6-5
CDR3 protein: CASSYSFPRQGNEQFF

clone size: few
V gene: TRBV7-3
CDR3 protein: CASSPLGRDTEAFF

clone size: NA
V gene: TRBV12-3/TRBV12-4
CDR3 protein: CASTANGVETQYF

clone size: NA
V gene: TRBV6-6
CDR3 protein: CASSYSPSVTDTQYF

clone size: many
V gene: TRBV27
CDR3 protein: CASSPSRDSYNEQFF

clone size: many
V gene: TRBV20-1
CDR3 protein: CSARVLVPGRVNTEAFF

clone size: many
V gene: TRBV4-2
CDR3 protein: CASSPSSGGADTQYF

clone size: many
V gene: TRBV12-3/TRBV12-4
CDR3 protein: CASSLAAGNQPQHF

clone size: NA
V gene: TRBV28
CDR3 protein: CASSLSLRGIGNLFSNQPQHF

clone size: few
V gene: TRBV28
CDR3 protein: CASGKQGRTYNEQFF

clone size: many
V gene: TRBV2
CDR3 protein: CASSSLAGPHTQYF

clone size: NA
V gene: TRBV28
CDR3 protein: CASSFGRRGENEQFF

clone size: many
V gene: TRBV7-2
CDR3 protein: CASSPQGRRNTEAFF

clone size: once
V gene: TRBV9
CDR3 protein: CASSVGGRGHQETQYF

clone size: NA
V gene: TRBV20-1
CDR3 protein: CSARDLVGTRSYNEQFF

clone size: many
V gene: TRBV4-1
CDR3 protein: CASSQVERTDTQYF

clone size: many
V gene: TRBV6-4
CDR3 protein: CASSAQGATGANVLTF

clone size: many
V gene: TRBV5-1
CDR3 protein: CASSLAQGASYNEQFF

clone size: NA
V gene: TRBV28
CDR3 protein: CASRVGLAGQYF

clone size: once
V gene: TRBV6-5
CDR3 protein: CASSWTSGQETQYF

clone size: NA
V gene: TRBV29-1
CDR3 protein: CSVDLRTYFQETQYF

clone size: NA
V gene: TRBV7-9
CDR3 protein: CASSLPRTSGSSYEQYF